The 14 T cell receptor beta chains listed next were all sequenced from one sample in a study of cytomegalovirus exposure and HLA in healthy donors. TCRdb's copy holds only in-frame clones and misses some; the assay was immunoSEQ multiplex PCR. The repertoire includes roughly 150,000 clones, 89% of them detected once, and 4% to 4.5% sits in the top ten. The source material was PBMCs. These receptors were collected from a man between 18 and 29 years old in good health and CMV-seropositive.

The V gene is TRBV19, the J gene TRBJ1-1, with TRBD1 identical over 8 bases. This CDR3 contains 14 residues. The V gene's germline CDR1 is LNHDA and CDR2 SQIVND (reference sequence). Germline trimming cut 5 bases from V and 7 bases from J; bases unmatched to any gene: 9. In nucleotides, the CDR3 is TGTGCCAGTAGTTACGACAGGGGTGTTAATGAAGCTTTCTTT. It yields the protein CASSYDRGVNEAFF. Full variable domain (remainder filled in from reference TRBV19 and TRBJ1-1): DGGITQSPKYLFRKEGQNVTLSCEQNLNHDAMYWYRQDPGQGLRLIYYSQIVNDFQKGDIAEGYSVSREKKESFPLTVTSAQKNPTAFYLCASSYDRGVNEAFFGQGTRLTVV.

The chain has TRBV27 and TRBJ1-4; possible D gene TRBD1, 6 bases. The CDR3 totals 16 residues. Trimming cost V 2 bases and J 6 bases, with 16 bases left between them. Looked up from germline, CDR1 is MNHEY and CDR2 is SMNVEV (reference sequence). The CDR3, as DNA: TGTGCCAGCAGTTTAACGGGGACACGGAGGCATGAAAAACTGTTTTTT. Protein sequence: CASSLTGTRRHEKLFF.

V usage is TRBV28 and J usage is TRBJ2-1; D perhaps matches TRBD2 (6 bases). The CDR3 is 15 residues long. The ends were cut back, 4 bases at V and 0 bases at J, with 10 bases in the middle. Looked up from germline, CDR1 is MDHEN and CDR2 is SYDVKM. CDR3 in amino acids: CASSSAGSSYNEQFF. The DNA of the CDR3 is TGTGCCAGCAGTTCGGCGGGAAGCTCCTACAATGAGCAGTTCTTC.

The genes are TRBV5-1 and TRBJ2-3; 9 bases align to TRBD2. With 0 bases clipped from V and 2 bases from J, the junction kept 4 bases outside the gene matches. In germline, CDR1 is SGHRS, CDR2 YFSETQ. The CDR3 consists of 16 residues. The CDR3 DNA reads TGCGCCAGCAGCTTGGGACTAGCGGAAATCACAGATACGCAGTATTTT. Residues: CASSLGLAEITDTQYF.

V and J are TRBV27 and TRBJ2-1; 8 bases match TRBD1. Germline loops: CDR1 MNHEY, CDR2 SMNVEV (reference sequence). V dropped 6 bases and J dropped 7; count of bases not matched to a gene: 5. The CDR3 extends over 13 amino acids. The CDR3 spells CASSGQGWNEQFF. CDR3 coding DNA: TGTGCCAGCAGCGGACAGGGTTGGAATGAGCAGTTCTTC.

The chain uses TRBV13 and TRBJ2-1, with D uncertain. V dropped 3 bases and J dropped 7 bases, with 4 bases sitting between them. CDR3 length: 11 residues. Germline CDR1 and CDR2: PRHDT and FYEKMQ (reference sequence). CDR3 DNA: TGTGCCAGCAGCTTGAGTAATGAGCAGTTCTTC. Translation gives CASSLSNEQFF.

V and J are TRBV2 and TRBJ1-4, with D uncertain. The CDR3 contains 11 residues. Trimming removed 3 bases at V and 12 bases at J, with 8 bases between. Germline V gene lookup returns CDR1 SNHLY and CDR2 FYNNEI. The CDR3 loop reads CASSDRIQLFF. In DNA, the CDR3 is TGTGCCAGCAGTGACAGGATTCAACTGTTTTTT.

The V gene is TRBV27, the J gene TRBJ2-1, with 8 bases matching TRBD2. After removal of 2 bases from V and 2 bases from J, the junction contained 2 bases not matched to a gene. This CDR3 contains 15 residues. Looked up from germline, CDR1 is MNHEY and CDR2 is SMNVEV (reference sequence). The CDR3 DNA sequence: TGTGCCAGCAGTTTAAGCGGGAGTACCTACAATGAGCAGTTCTTC. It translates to CASSLSGSTYNEQFF.

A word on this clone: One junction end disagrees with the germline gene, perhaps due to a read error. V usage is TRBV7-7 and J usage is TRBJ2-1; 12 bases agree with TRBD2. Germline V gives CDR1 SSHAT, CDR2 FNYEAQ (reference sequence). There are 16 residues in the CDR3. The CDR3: CASSPTSGSSYNEQFF. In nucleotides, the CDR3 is TGTGCTAGCAGCCCGACTAGCGGGAGCTCCTACAATGAGCAGTTCTTC. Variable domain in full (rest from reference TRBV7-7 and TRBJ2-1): GAGVSQSPRYKVTKRGQDVTLRCDPISSHATLYWYQQALGQGPEFLTYFNYEAQPDKSGLPSDRFSAERPEGSISTLTIQRTEQRDSAMYRCASSPTSGSSYNEQFFGPGTRLTVL.

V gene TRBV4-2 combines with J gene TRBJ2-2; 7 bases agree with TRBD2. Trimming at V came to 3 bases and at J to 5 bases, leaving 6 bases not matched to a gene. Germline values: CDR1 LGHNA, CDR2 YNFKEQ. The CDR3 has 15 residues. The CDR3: CASSQPGLRTGELFF. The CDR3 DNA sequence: TGTGCCAGCAGCCAGCCGGGACTACGGACCGGGGAGCTGTTTTTT.

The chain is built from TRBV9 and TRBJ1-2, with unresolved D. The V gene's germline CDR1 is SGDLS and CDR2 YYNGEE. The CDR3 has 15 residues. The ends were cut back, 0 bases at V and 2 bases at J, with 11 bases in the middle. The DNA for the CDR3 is TGTGCCAGCAGCGTAGAGCCAGGCGTAAACTATGGCTACACCTTC. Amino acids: CASSVEPGVNYGYTF.

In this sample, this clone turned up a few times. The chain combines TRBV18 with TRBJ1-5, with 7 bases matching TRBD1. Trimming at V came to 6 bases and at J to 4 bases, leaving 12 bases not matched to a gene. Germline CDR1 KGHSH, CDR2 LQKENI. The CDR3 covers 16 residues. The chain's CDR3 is CASSLRGTDVNQPQHF. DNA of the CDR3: TGTGCCAGCTCCCTCCGTGGGACAGATGTGAATCAGCCCCAGCATTTT.

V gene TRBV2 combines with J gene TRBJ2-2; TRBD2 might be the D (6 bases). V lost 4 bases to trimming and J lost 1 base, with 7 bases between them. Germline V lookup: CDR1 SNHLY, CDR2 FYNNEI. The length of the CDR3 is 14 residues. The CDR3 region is CASSGGVNTGELFF. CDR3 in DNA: TGTGCCAGCAGTGGGGGGGTGAACACCGGGGAGCTGTTTTTT.

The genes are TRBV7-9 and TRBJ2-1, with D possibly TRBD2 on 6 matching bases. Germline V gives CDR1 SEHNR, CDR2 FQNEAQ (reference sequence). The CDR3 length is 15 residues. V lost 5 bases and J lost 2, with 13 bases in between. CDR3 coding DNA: TGTGCCAGCAGCCGGGACTTAGCCCCCTACAATGAGCAGTTCTTC. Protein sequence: CASSRDLAPYNEQFF.